Listed below are T cell receptor beta chains from one sample, sequenced in a study of regulatory T cells in long-lasting Graves disease. TCRdb recomputed calls from the multiplex PCR reads with MiXCR, one row per CDR3 protein. The data show 300,000 to 400,000 distinct CDR3 sequences, around 20% seen once. The sequences come from peripheral blood mononuclear cells (PBMCs), collected when the disease was refractory, from a patient treated with antithyroid drugs. Receptor source: a female donor with Graves disease. CDR3s include the opening cysteine and the closing phenylalanine or tryptophan. Each record gives: CDR3 length, D gene, V gene, clone size, J gene, CDR3 DNA, CDR3 protein. D genes are given only for firm matches. A clone size is listed for some rows: how often the clone was seen (once, few, many), or a class if it is expanded.

16	-	TRBV6-9	many	TRBJ2-5	TGTGCCAGCAGTTACCGACCCGGGACTCCGCAAGAGACCCAGTACTTC	CASSYRPGTPQETQYF
12	TRBD1	TRBV30	many	TRBJ2-1	TGTGCCTGGGGACAGGCCTACAATGAGCAGTTCTTC	CAWGQAYNEQFF
12	-	TRBV28	-	TRBJ2-1	TGTGCCAGCAGACTGGCCGGTAATGAGCAGTTCTTC	CASRLAGNEQFF
15	TRBD2	TRBV7-8	many	TRBJ2-7	TGTGCCAGCAGCTTAAGGACAGCGGGAGGGCCGCGGGTTAACTTC	CASSLRTAGGPRVNF
11	-	TRBV28	many	TRBJ2-7	TGTGCCAGCGGACAACGACTCGAGCAGTACTTC	CASGQRLEQYF
11	-	TRBV6-1	-	TRBJ2-7	TGTGCCAGCAGCCCAAACTCGGGGCAGTACTTC	CASSPNSGQYF
15	TRBD2	TRBV25-1	few	TRBJ2-7	TGTGCCAGCAGTGGGACTAGCGGGCCCACCTACGAGCAGTACTTC	CASSGTSGPTYEQYF
16	TRBD1	TRBV12-3/TRBV12-4	many	TRBJ1-5	TGTGCCAGCACTCTGGACAGGACATATAGCAATCAGCCCCAGCATTTT	CASTLDRTYSNQPQHF
14	-	TRBV28	few	TRBJ2-3	TGTGCCAGCAGTTTACCTGGGGTCGCAGATACGCAGTATTTT	CASSLPGVADTQYF
16	TRBD1	TRBV7-6	many	TRBJ1-4	TGTGCCAGCAGCTTGAGGCAGGGGGCAACTAATGAAAAACTGTTTTTT	CASSLRQGATNEKLFF
15	-	TRBV6-1	few	TRBJ2-3	TGTGCTAGCAGTTACCCAGCCGCTGAGGGAAATACGCAGTATTTT	CASSYPAAEGNTQYF
14	-	TRBV3-1	-	TRBJ2-2	TGTGCCAGCAGCCAAGCCCCACTCCTCGGGGAGCTGTTTTTT	CASSQAPLLGELFF
14	-	TRBV30	many	TRBJ1-6	TGTGCCTGGAGTGCCCGGACAGCTAATTCACCCCTCCACTTT	CAWSARTANSPLHF
16	-	TRBV28	many	TRBJ2-5	TGTGCCAGCAGTTTACGCCAGGGGGGCTTTCAAGAGACCCAGTACTTC	CASSLRQGGFQETQYF
12	-	TRBV12-3/TRBV12-4	many	TRBJ2-7	TGTGCCAGCAGTGTGACTAGAACCGAGCAGTACTTC	CASSVTRTEQYF
14	-	TRBV20-1	few	TRBJ2-1	TGCAGTGCTGATACCCGGGACCCGCACAATGAGCAGTTCTTC	CSADTRDPHNEQFF
11	-	TRBV2	many	TRBJ2-7	TGTGCCAGCAGAGTCGGGACCCCACAGTACTTC	CASRVGTPQYF